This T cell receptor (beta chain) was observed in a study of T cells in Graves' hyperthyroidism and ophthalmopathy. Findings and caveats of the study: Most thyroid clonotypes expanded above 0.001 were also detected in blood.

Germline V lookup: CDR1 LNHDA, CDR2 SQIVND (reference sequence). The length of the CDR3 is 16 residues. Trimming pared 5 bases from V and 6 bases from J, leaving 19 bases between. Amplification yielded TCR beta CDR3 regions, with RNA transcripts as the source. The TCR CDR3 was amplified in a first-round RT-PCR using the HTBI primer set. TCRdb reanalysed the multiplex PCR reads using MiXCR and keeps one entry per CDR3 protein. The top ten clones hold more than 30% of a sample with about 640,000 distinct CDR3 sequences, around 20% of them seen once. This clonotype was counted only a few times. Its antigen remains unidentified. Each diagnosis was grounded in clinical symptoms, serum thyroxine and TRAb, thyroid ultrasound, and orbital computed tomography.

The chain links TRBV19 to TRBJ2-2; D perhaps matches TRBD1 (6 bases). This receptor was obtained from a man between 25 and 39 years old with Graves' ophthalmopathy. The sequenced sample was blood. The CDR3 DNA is TGTGCCAGTAGTGACCTCGGCCGCGGACAGTCCGGGGAGCTGTTTTTT. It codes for CASSDLGRGQSGELFF.